This T cell receptor (beta chain) was obtained from a study of cytomegalovirus exposure and HLA in healthy donors. The CDR3 runs to 16 residues. Germline V gives CDR1 SGHRS, CDR2 YFSETQ. V was clipped by 3 bases and J by 0 bases, with 10 bases between them. The PCR had 60 Vbeta and 13 Jbeta primers. Generated by immunoSEQ multiplex PCR, the TCRdb table keeps only in-frame clones and is missing some. Among approximately 220,000 clones listed, 82% were seen once. This rearrangement joins TRBV5-1 to TRBJ2-6; D is undetermined. The sample consisted of PBMCs. This receptor was obtained from a man aged 35 to 55 in good health and CMV-seropositive. The CDR3 loop reads CASSSMLGSGANVLTF. The CDR3 bases are TGCGCCAGCAGCTCCATGCTAGGCTCTGGGGCCAACGTCCTGACTTTC.